These 13 T cell receptor beta chains originate from one sample sequenced in a study of shared clonotypes between healthy human individuals. CD8 cells classed as naive were CD45RO-negative and positively selected for CCR7, excluding terminally differentiated effector memory CD45RA+ cells. TCRdb keeps only in-frame clones here, not all; method: immunoSEQ multiplex PCR. The sample includes roughly 1,800,000 clones, about 95% of them seen just once. The sample comprised naive CD8+ T cells sorted from blood. The receptor source for this set is a man between 18 and 29 years old in good health.

This clone was counted a single time. The V gene is TRBV29-1, the J gene TRBJ1-4; maybe TRBD1 (5 bases). V was shortened by 4 bases and J by 11 bases, with 11 bases between the two germline ends. CDR1 and CDR2 from the germline V gene are SQVTM and ANQGSEA. This CDR3 comprises 11 residues. The CDR3 DNA follows: TGCAGCGTTGTCGGGGACTCTAAACTGTTTTTT. This encodes CSVVGDSKLFF.

The CDR3: CASSKPGLAGPEQFF. DNA for the CDR3: TGTGCCAGCAGCAAACCGGGACTAGCGGGACCTGAGCAGTTCTTC. J is TRBJ2-1 and V is TRBV7-8; 13 positions agree with TRBD2. This CDR3 spans 15 amino acids. J lost 9 bases, V lost 5 bases, and 7 bases had no gene match. Germline loops: CDR1 SGHVS, CDR2 FQNEAQ.

A remark on this clone: Other DNA sequences from this sample encode an identical CDR3 as well. The chain carries TRBV6-5 and TRBJ2-7; D ambiguous. V gave up 2 bases and J gave up 1 base, with 6 bases separating them. The CDR3 is 13 amino acids. From germline, CDR1 is MNHEY and CDR2 SVGAGI. CDR3 in amino acids: CASSYTGSYEQYF. In nucleotides, the CDR3 is TGTGCCAGCAGTTACACTGGTTCCTACGAGCAGTACTTC.

J is TRBJ2-7 and V is TRBV29-1; 7 nucleotides agree with TRBD1. Trimming took 5 bases from V and 5 from J; bases not matched to a gene: 9. CDR1 is SQVTM and CDR2 is ANQGSEA in the germline V gene. This CDR3 has 13 amino acids. This chain's CDR3 is CSVLTGIVDEQYF. CDR3 coding DNA: TGCAGCGTTTTGACAGGGATAGTGGACGAGCAGTACTTC.

The chain couples TRBV2 to TRBJ2-1, with D unresolved. Germline lookup yields CDR1 SNHLY and CDR2 FYNNEI. This CDR3 comprises 12 residues. The V gene lost 5 bases and the J gene lost 6 bases, with 8 bases spanning the gap. The CDR3 DNA is TGTGCCAGCAGTCCCTTCGGCAATGAGCAGTTCTTC. Amino acid sequence: CASSPFGNEQFF.

The V and J genes are TRBV21-1 and TRBJ2-5; the DNA was not compared with TRBD1, the D call given in the table. TRBV21-1 is marked as a pseudogene. The CDR3 runs to 13 residues. CDR3: CASPRTEEETQYF. DNA of the CDR3: TGTGCCAGCCCGCGGACAGAGGAGGAGACCCAGTACTTC.

The rearrangement links TRBV27 to TRBJ1-5; TRBD1 agrees at 9 bases. The CDR3 is made up of 17 amino acids. V was clipped by 4 bases and J by 0 bases; unmatched bases: 7. The germline gives CDR1 MNHEY, CDR2 SMNVEV (reference sequence). The DNA of the CDR3 is TGTGCCAGCAGTTCCCGGACAGGGGCCTATAGCAATCAGCCCCAGCATTTT. The encoded protein is CASSSRTGAYSNQPQHF.

The chain joins TRBV25-1 to TRBJ2-1, with D hard to call. CDR1 and CDR2 from the germline V gene are MGHDK and SYGVNS. V lost 10 bases, J lost 0 bases, and 13 bases lay in between. This CDR3 is 14 amino acids long. DNA for the CDR3: TGTGCCACAGAGGATGCGAGCTCCTACAATGAGCAGTTCTTC. Amino acid sequence: CATEDASSYNEQFF.

The chain joins TRBV4-1 to TRBJ2-5; D is perhaps TRBD1 (6 bases). Trimming took off 6 bases at V and 4 bases at J, with 18 bases between the two ends. Germline assignment: CDR1 MGHRA and CDR2 YSYEKL. The CDR3 has 15 residues. The CDR3 nucleotides are TGCGCCAGCAGTCGCGTATCAGGGGATGGAGAGACCCAGTACTTC. Translation: CASSRVSGDGETQYF.

V is TRBV4-1 and J is TRBJ1-1; D is undetermined. Germline V gives CDR1 MGHRA, CDR2 YSYEKL. The germline V and J ends were trimmed by 5 bases and 5 bases, with 15 bases remaining between them. The CDR3 spans 14 residues. Here the CDR3 DNA reads TGCGCCAGCAGCAAAGTTGGACCTAGTACTGAAGCTTTCTTT. This codes for CASSKVGPSTEAFF.

The chain has TRBV18 and TRBJ2-7, with D possibly matching TRBD1 (5 bases). V was trimmed by 3 bases and J by 0 bases, leaving 12 bases between them. Germline CDR1 and CDR2: KGHSH and LQKENI. The CDR3 extends over 15 amino acids. The CDR3 is CASSPSGYTSYEQYF. CDR3 nucleotides: TGTGCCAGCTCACCGTCAGGGTATACCTCCTACGAGCAGTACTTC.

The V gene is TRBV15, the J gene TRBJ1-5; D gene ambiguous. The CDR3 contains 14 residues. Germline V CDR1 and CDR2: LNHNV, YYDKDF (reference sequence). The V and J ends lost 0 bases and 5 bases respectively, with 8 bases between them. CDR3 sequence reads: CATSRDRGDQPQHF. CDR3 DNA: TGTGCCACCAGCAGAGACCGCGGAGATCAGCCCCAGCATTTT.

This sequence joins TRBV13 and TRBJ2-3, with D perhaps matching TRBD2 (6 bases). The V end was cut by 3 bases, the J end by 3 bases, with 13 bases between. Germline CDR1 reads PRHDT; CDR2 reads FYEKMQ (reference sequence). The CDR3 contains 15 residues. CDR3 sequence: CASSLAGLETDTQYF. In DNA, the CDR3 is TGTGCCAGCAGCTTGGCGGGACTGGAGACAGATACGCAGTATTTT.